One and the same sample provided the 27 T cell receptor beta chains below, sequenced in a study of blood T cell repertoires in COVID-19. TCRdb's table, derived via immunoSEQ multiplex PCR, lists solely in-frame clones and lacks some. The data contain about 210,000 clones, about 84% of them seen just once; the ten biggest clones take up roughly 12%. Specimen: peripheral blood. The receptors come from a human donor in a cohort sampled during active COVID-19.

The DNA for the CDR3 is TGTGCCAGCCTGGGACAGGTGGACTCACCCCTCCACTTT. It codes for CASLGQVDSPLHF. The chain recombines TRBV28 with TRBJ1-6; 8 bases line up with TRBD1. This CDR3 has 13 residues. The V segment lost 8 bases and the J segment 10 bases; nucleotides outside the gene matches: 7. Germline CDR1 MDHEN, CDR2 SYDVKM.

This clone was seen ten or more times. V usage is TRBV24-1 and J usage is TRBJ1-2; possible D gene TRBD1, 5 bases. There are 14 residues in the CDR3. Germline V CDR1 and CDR2: KGHDR, SFDVKD. Between the trimmed V and J ends, which lost 5 bases and 8 bases, there was a span of 17 bases. CDR3 in DNA: TGTGCCACCAGTGGGGGACTGAAAGATCGGGGCTACACCTTC. Translated: CATSGGLKDRGYTF.

The genes are TRBV7-2 and TRBJ1-5; D is perhaps TRBD1 (6 bases). This CDR3 has 15 residues. Germline V gives CDR1 SGHTA, CDR2 FQGNSA. V was cut by 5 bases and J by 1 base, with 12 bases left in between. CDR3 loop: CASSKEGVSNQPQHF. CDR3 sequence (DNA): TGTGCCAGCAGCAAAGAGGGGGTAAGCAATCAGCCCCAGCATTTT.

V gene TRBV5-1 combines with J gene TRBJ1-1; 9 nucleotides match TRBD1. V lost 3 bases, J lost 3 bases, and 6 bases stayed unmatched. The germline gives CDR1 SGHRS, CDR2 YFSETQ. The CDR3 runs to 15 residues. In DNA form, the CDR3 reads TGCGCCAGCAGCTGGGACAGGGTCATAGACACTGAAGCTTTCTTT. It codes for CASSWDRVIDTEAFF.

The chain links TRBV19 to TRBJ2-3; perhaps TRBD1 as D (5 bases). Trimming removed 7 bases at V and 5 bases at J, with 7 bases between. The germline V gene has CDR1 LNHDA and CDR2 SQIVND (reference sequence). The CDR3 consists of 11 residues. CDR3 nucleotides: TGTGCCAGTAACCAGGGAGATACGCAGTATTTT. The encoded protein is CASNQGDTQYF.

J is TRBJ1-2 and V is TRBV29-1; tentative D call: TRBD1 (6 bases). V shed 3 bases and J shed 3 bases, with 14 bases lying between them. This CDR3 has 14 amino acids. Germline loops: CDR1 SQVTM, CDR2 ANQGSEA. Written as DNA, the CDR3 is TGCAGCGTTGACCCGAGACAGGAGCACTATGGCTACACCTTC. It codes for CSVDPRQEHYGYTF.

The chain combines TRBV9 with TRBJ2-3; TRBD1 agrees at 8 bases. J was trimmed by 1 base and V by 3 bases; bases with no gene match: 7. Germline CDR1 reads SGDLS; CDR2 reads YYNGEE. This CDR3 spans 16 amino acids. CDR3 sequence reads: CASSASTGAGTDTQYF. CDR3 coding DNA: TGTGCCAGCAGCGCCTCGACAGGGGCAGGCACAGATACGCAGTATTTT.

This sequence joins TRBV2 and TRBJ1-5; 7 bases fit TRBD1. Germline CDR1 reads SNHLY; CDR2 reads FYNNEI. V trimming: 10 bases; J trimming: 5 bases; junction bases outside the gene matches: 8. The length of the CDR3 is 13 residues. The chain's CDR3 is CATRQGSDQPQHF. CDR3 DNA sequence: TGTGCCACCAGACAGGGCTCTGATCAGCCCCAGCATTTT.

The chain recombines TRBV6-5 with TRBJ1-2; 7 bases map to TRBD1. The CDR3 contains 14 residues. With 8 bases clipped from V and 4 bases from J, the junction kept 10 bases outside the gene matches. Germline V gives CDR1 MNHEY, CDR2 SVGAGI. In nucleotides, the CDR3 is TGTGCCAGCCGCCGGACAGGAAAGAGCTATGGCTACACCTTC. It translates to CASRRTGKSYGYTF.

J is TRBJ2-2 and V is TRBV20-1; D uncertain. This CDR3 is built from 11 residues. Germline lookup yields CDR1 DFQATT and CDR2 SNEGSKA (reference sequence). V lost 3 bases and J 8 bases, leaving 7 bases between the germline ends. CDR3 loop: CSARPRGELFF. For the CDR3, the DNA is TGCAGTGCTAGGCCCAGAGGGGAGCTGTTTTTT.

At least ten counts were recorded for this clone. The gene calls are TRBV6-5 and TRBJ1-1; D unresolved. The CDR3 is 11 amino acids. Trimming pared 1 base from V and 8 bases from J, leaving 5 bases between. Germline V gene data show CDR1 as MNHEY and CDR2 as SVGAGI. The DNA of the CDR3 is TGTGCCAGCAGTTACTACGGGGAAGCTTTCTTT. Protein: CASSYYGEAFF.

This chain joins TRBV6-1 and TRBJ2-3; 10 bases align to TRBD2. The CDR3 runs to 16 residues. The ends lost 4 bases at V and 0 bases at J; junction bases unmatched: 4. Germline V lookup: CDR1 MNHNS, CDR2 SASEGT. The CDR3, as DNA: TGTGCCAGCAGTGGAGCGGGGGGGTTTAGCACAGATACGCAGTATTTT. This codes for CASSGAGGFSTDTQYF.

This chain links TRBV11-2 with TRBJ2-3; D perhaps matches TRBD2 (6 bases). CDR1 and CDR2 from the germline V gene are SGHAT and FQNNGV. V was cut by 2 bases and J by 3 bases, with 12 bases left in between. The CDR3 runs to 15 residues. This CDR3 reads CASSLTGRGTDTQYF. The CDR3, as DNA: TGTGCCAGCAGCTTAACCGGGAGAGGAACAGATACGCAGTATTTT. Looking up the rest from reference TRBV11-2 and TRBJ2-3 gives the full variable domain: EAGVAQSPRYKIIEKRQSVAFWCNPISGHATLYWYQQILGQGPKLLIQFQNNGVVDDSQLPKDRFSAERLKGVDSTLKIQPAKLEDSAVYLCASSLTGRGTDTQYFGPGTRLTVL.

The chain combines TRBV9 with TRBJ1-2; the D gene is possibly TRBD1 (5 bases). In germline, CDR1 is SGDLS, CDR2 YYNGEE. V lost 0 bases to trimming and J lost 1 base, with 13 bases between them. CDR3 length: 16 amino acids. The CDR3 coding sequence is TGTGCCAGCAGCGTAGCGTCGCAGGGCAATAACTATGGCTACACCTTC. Translating gives CASSVASQGNNYGYTF. The entire variable domain, with the rest obtained from reference TRBV9 and TRBJ1-2, is as follows: DSGVTQTPKHLITATGQRVTLRCSPRSGDLSVYWYQQSLDQGLQFLIQYYNGEERAKGNILERFSAQQFPDLHSELNLSSLELGDSALYFCASSVASQGNNYGYTFGSGTRLTVV.

In its sample, this clone was seen many times. CDR3 residues: CASSPPTSGGTDTQYF. In DNA, the CDR3 is TGTGCCAGCTCACCGCCGACTAGCGGGGGAACAGATACGCAGTATTTT. The V call is TRBV18, the J call TRBJ2-3, with 12 bases fitting TRBD2. Trimming at V came to 3 bases and at J to 3 bases, leaving 4 bases not matched to a gene. Germline V gene lookup returns CDR1 KGHSH and CDR2 LQKENI. CDR3 length: 16 residues.

The chain links TRBV5-1 to TRBJ2-2; 8 bases fit TRBD1. The V gene end was trimmed by 1 base and the J gene end by 7 bases; junction bases not matched to a gene: 9. This CDR3 is 16 amino acids long. The V gene's germline CDR1 is SGHRS and CDR2 YFSETQ. The CDR3 is CASSLYGRGLGGELFF. The CDR3 DNA reads TGCGCCAGCAGCTTGTATGGCAGGGGGCTTGGCGGGGAGCTGTTTTTT.

V is TRBV19 and J is TRBJ2-3, with D perhaps matching TRBD2 (6 bases). CDR1 is LNHDA and CDR2 is SQIVND in the germline V gene (reference sequence). The CDR3 has 15 amino acids. The V end lost 5 bases, the J end lost 2 bases, and 14 bases lay between the germline ends. DNA of the CDR3: TGTGCCAGTAGTCCGCAGACTAGTGTCACAGATACGCAGTATTTT. Residues: CASSPQTSVTDTQYF.

The chain combines TRBV7-9 with TRBJ2-1, with D possibly being TRBD1 (5 bases). This CDR3 region has 15 residues. Germline lookup yields CDR1 SEHNR and CDR2 FQNEAQ (reference sequence). Trimming removed 2 bases at V and 2 bases at J, with 10 bases between. This CDR3 is CASSLMGQPYNEQFF. The CDR3 nucleotides read TGTGCCAGCAGCTTAATGGGGCAGCCCTACAATGAGCAGTTCTTC.

The V gene is TRBV9, the J gene TRBJ2-2, with TRBD2 matching 8 bases. The junction had 8 bases not matched to a gene; V was cut back by 4 bases and J by 0 bases. From germline, CDR1 is SGDLS and CDR2 YYNGEE. The CDR3 covers 17 residues. Written as DNA, the CDR3 is TGTGCCAGCAGCATACTCCCAGCGGGAGCGAACACCGGGGAGCTGTTTTTT. Protein sequence: CASSILPAGANTGELFF.

The chain joins TRBV19 to TRBJ1-4; 10 nucleotides match TRBD1. Germline V lookup: CDR1 LNHDA, CDR2 SQIVND (reference sequence). The CDR3 is 16 residues long. Trimming took 7 bases from V and 0 from J; bases not matched to a gene: 5. The CDR3 region is CASKDRGLSTNEKLFF. CDR3 in DNA: TGTGCCAGTAAAGACAGGGGGCTATCAACTAATGAAAAACTGTTTTTT. The complete variable domain, with remaining parts taken from reference TRBV19 and TRBJ1-4, reads DGGITQSPKYLFRKEGQNVTLSCEQNLNHDAMYWYRQDPGQGLRLIYYSQIVNDFQKGDIAEGYSVSREKKESFPLTVTSAQKNPTAFYLCASKDRGLSTNEKLFFGSGTQLSVL.

V is TRBV5-1 and J is TRBJ2-7, with D possibly matching TRBD1 (6 bases). Germline values: CDR1 SGHRS, CDR2 YFSETQ. CDR3 length: 14 residues. With 4 bases removed from V and 4 bases from J, the gap between germline ends came to 15 bases. The CDR3 DNA follows: TGCGCCAGCAGCCCGGACAGCCTGAGTTACGAGCAGTACTTC. Its translation: CASSPDSLSYEQYF.

V is TRBV3-1 (or the pseudogene TRBV3-2) and J is TRBJ2-1; D remains unclear. With 0 bases removed from V and 6 bases from J, the gap between germline ends came to 9 bases. This CDR3 has 14 amino acids. CDR1 is LGHDT, CDR2 YNNKEL, per germline (reference sequence). The CDR3 reads CASSQDAVSNEQFF. The CDR3 coding sequence is TGTGCCAGCAGCCAAGACGCGGTTTCCAATGAGCAGTTCTTC.

This clone occurred once. The genes are TRBV30 and TRBJ2-2; the D gene is possibly TRBD2 (5 bases). Trimming cost V 1 base and J 3 bases, with 12 bases left between them. This CDR3 is 15 amino acids long. The germline gives CDR1 GTSNPN, CDR2 SVGIG (reference sequence). CDR3 sequence: CAWSGASGHTGELFF. Written as DNA, the CDR3 is TGTGCCTGGAGTGGGGCAAGCGGCCACACCGGGGAGCTGTTTTTT. The full variable domain, rest sourced from reference TRBV30 and TRBJ2-2, is SQTIHQWPATLVQPVGSPLSLECTVEGTSNPNLYWYRQAAGRGLQLLFYSVGIGQISSEVPQNLSASRPQDRQFILSSKKLLLSDSGFYLCAWSGASGHTGELFFGEGSRLTVL.

This chain links TRBV11-3 with TRBJ2-5; 10 bases match TRBD2. Trimming at V came to 2 bases and at J to 9 bases, leaving 12 bases not matched to a gene. Germline CDR1 is SGHNT and CDR2 is YENEEA. This CDR3 contains 16 residues. The CDR3: CASSLLSGGSPGAQYF. CDR3 nucleotides: TGTGCCAGCAGCTTACTTAGCGGGGGGTCCCCCGGGGCCCAGTACTTC. The variable domain in full, with the rest retrieved from reference TRBV11-3 and TRBJ2-5, is EAGVVQSPRYKIIEKKQPVAFWCNPISGHNTLYWYLQNLGQGPELLIRYENEEAVDDSQLPKDRFSAERLKGVDSTLKIQPAELGDSAVYLCASSLLSGGSPGAQYFGPGTRLLVL.

The chain carries TRBV4-3 and TRBJ2-7, with 9 bases that match TRBD2. This CDR3 has 19 residues. The V gene end was trimmed by 1 base and the J gene end by 3 bases; junction bases not matched to a gene: 16. Germline values: CDR1 LGHNA, CDR2 YSLEER. The CDR3 protein is CASSQGIGNLAGANYEQYF. CDR3 DNA sequence: TGCGCCAGCAGCCAAGGCATTGGCAACTTAGCGGGGGCAAACTACGAGCAGTACTTC.

The chain combines TRBV4-2 with TRBJ2-7; 14 bases fit TRBD2. The CDR3 has 16 residues. The V and J ends lost 0 bases and 5 bases, in that order; junction bases with no gene match: 3. Germline V gene sequence: CDR1 LGHNA, CDR2 YNFKEQ. CDR3 sequence (DNA): TGTGCCAGCAGCCAAGATGGACTAGCGGGGGGAAACGAGCAGTACTTC. Translating gives CASSQDGLAGGNEQYF.

The chain is built from TRBV19 and TRBJ1-2; no firm D call. The germline CDR1 and CDR2 sequences are LNHDA and SQIVND (reference sequence). V dropped 6 bases and J dropped 5 bases, with 25 bases sitting between them. This CDR3 spans 17 amino acids. As DNA, the CDR3 is TGTGCCAGTAGCTCCGCCGGGGAGGGAAAAGGGCGGTATGGCTACACCTTC. Translating gives CASSSAGEGKGRYGYTF.